Each of the 5 T cell receptor beta chains below was sequenced from the same sample in a study of identical twins. MiXCR, applied by TCRdb to the 5' RACE reads, yields one record per CDR3 protein. The data contain some 500,000 distinct CDR3 sequences, around a tenth of them singletons. These data were likewise used in another study, on yellow fever vaccine responses in identical twins.

Material for sequencing was PBMCs. These receptors were collected from a woman aged 18-30 years in good health.

This clonotype has just a few counts. The J gene is TRBJ1-2, the V gene TRBV5-1; D is unclear. CDR1 and CDR2 (germline): SGHRS, YFSETQ. The CDR3 length is 13 residues. Trimming stripped 2 bases from V and 3 bases from J, with 8 bases between. The CDR3 sequence: CASSFEGDYGYTF. For the CDR3, the DNA is TGCGCCAGCAGCTTTGAAGGAGACTATGGCTACACCTTC.

This clonotype was seen more than once but under ten times. The chain couples TRBV15 to TRBJ1-1; TRBD1 is a possible D gene (5 bases). This CDR3 is built from 19 residues. V was trimmed by 2 bases and J by 0 bases, leaving 22 bases between them. CDR1 LNHNV and CDR2 YYDKDF come from the germline V gene (reference sequence). The CDR3 DNA reads as TGTGCCACCAGCAGAAGAGAGGGCAGGAACCAGGACATGAACACTGAAGCTTTCTTT. It encodes CATSRREGRNQDMNTEAFF. Using reference TRBV15 and TRBJ1-1 for the parts outside the CDR3, the full variable domain is DAMVIQNPRYQVTQFGKPVTLSCSQTLNHNVMYWYQQKSSQAPKLLFHYYDKDFNNEADTPDNFQSRRPNTSFCFLDIRSPGLGDTAMYLCATSRREGRNQDMNTEAFFGQGTRLTVV.

This clonotype was recorded many times. V gene TRBV7-8 combines with J gene TRBJ2-5, with D possibly called TRBD1 or TRBD2 (6 bases each). The CDR3 length is 16 residues. Per germline, CDR1 SGHVS and CDR2 FQNEAQ. V was shortened by 7 bases and J by 1 base, with 19 bases between the two germline ends. CDR3 protein: CASKFGLKGGQETQYF. CDR3 sequence (DNA): TGTGCCAGCAAATTCGGCTTAAAGGGGGGCCAAGAGACCCAGTACTTC.

This clonotype has more than one count but fewer than ten. The genes are TRBV27 and TRBJ2-1; 8 nucleotides line up with TRBD1. The trim removed 5 bases at V and 8 bases at J, leaving 8 bases unmatched. Germline V gene data show CDR1 as MNHEY and CDR2 as SMNVEV (reference sequence). The CDR3 contains 14 residues. The DNA of the CDR3 is TGTGCCAGCAGTACTGGACAGGGTTGGGATGAGCAGTTCTTC. It is translated as CASSTGQGWDEQFF.

This clonotype was picked up many times. This chain joins TRBV11-2 and TRBJ2-5, with D hard to call. The germline V and J ends were trimmed by 6 bases and 5 bases, with 13 bases remaining between them. The V gene's germline CDR1 is SGHAT and CDR2 FQNNGV. The CDR3 loop spans 13 amino acids. Here the CDR3 DNA reads TGTGCCAGCAGGAGTCTTACACGGGAGACCCAGTACTTC. Translated: CASRSLTRETQYF.